This T cell receptor (beta chain) was observed in a study of shared clonotypes between healthy human individuals. Study results and caveats: Large depth notwithstanding, sorted-subset sequencing proved incomplete by rarefaction.

Comments on this clone: Antigen specificity is unknown.

Assay: immunoSEQ multiplex PCR; the TCRdb copy retains only in-frame clones and omits some. The sample lists around 990,000 clones; about 80% were seen once. The sequence was collected from a man between 18 and 29 years old in good health. Some clones in this sample may be carry-over from other donors' samples. Input material: memory CD4+ T cells from PBMCs. Subset given: CD45RA-negative fraction.

The DNA for the CDR3 is TGTGCCAGCAGCTCAGCTCGGACAGGTAGTCTCGAGCAGTACTTC. It yields the protein CASSSARTGSLEQYF. The chain uses TRBV7-9 and TRBJ2-7, with TRBD1 matching over 7 bases. The CDR3 has 15 residues. Losses at the gene ends were 4 bases for V and 6 bases for J; bases not matched to a gene: 12. Germline V gives CDR1 SEHNR, CDR2 FQNEAQ (reference sequence).